The rows below give T cell receptor beta chains drawn from one sample of a study of monozygotic twins with inflammatory bowel disease. Reanalyzing the 5' RACE reads, TCRdb keeps one entry per CDR3 protein, without DNA. The sample spans around 370,000 distinct CDR3 sequences; the ten largest clones claim 2.5% to 3%. The source material was blood. The origin of the receptors is a human donor with ulcerative colitis or Crohn's disease, or a healthy co-twin of an affected twin (not recorded which). CDR3s include the opening cysteine and the closing phenylalanine or tryptophan. Fields, in order: V gene, J gene, CDR3 protein.

TRBV12-3/TRBV12-4	TRBJ2-7	CASSPQPSAYEQYF
TRBV5-1	TRBJ1-6	CASSLAGTGEGRSPLHF
TRBV29-1	TRBJ2-1	CSPLRTGYYNEQFF
TRBV5-1	TRBJ2-1	CASSLASGQGNEQFF
TRBV12-3/TRBV12-4	TRBJ2-5	CASTQRAQETQYF
TRBV12-3/TRBV12-4	TRBJ2-7	CASRTSGGTYEQYF
TRBV6-2/TRBV6-3	TRBJ2-5	CASSPVSGALTQYF
TRBV24-1	TRBJ1-2	CATSDQSHHKFYGYTF
TRBV5-1	TRBJ1-1	CASTVAGWDTEAFF
TRBV10-3	TRBJ2-3	CAISESIGLANADTQYF
TRBV15	TRBJ1-2	CATSGQGAYYGYTF
TRBV7-2	TRBJ1-6	CASRDGQGMDSPLHF
TRBV7-2	TRBJ1-5	CASSTQTGTYNQPQHF
TRBV20-1	TRBJ1-1	CSARTGPSGTGGDAFF
TRBV16	TRBJ1-1	CASSQFSLVAFF
TRBV3-1	TRBJ1-4	CASSRRAQGATNEKLFF
TRBV20-1	TRBJ2-7	CSARIFGRPYEQYF
TRBV18	TRBJ1-6	CASSPGQGGNNSPLHF
TRBV19	TRBJ1-3	CASSPYPTIQDYSGNTIYF
TRBV10-3	TRBJ2-7	CAIKEDRVNEQYF
TRBV29-1	TRBJ2-7	CSVAAEGAVSYEQYF
TRBV12-3/TRBV12-4	TRBJ1-5	CASSLKGGWENQPQHF
TRBV20-1	TRBJ1-5	CSARMGESNQPQHF
TRBV20-1	TRBJ2-7	CSAREDGNEQYF
TRBV28	TRBJ2-1	CASSPHSTGFGEQFF
TRBV7-9	TRBJ1-2	CASSTQANYGYTF
TRBV12-3/TRBV12-4	TRBJ1-6	CASSLGHQLLALHF
TRBV5-1	TRBJ2-4	CASSLDGVKNIQYF
TRBV28	TRBJ1-1	CASSLQGGSGEAFF
TRBV5-4	TRBJ1-1	CASSLVIGEAFF
TRBV3-1	TRBJ2-3	CASSWEGLGDTQYF
TRBV7-9	TRBJ2-1	CASSHVSYNEQFF
TRBV14	TRBJ1-2	CASSPHRVPTYGYTF
TRBV4-3	TRBJ1-2	CASSRTGGVYGYTF
TRBV2	TRBJ2-7	CASLPWEVLYEQYF
TRBV5-1	TRBJ1-4	CASSRARETNEKLFF